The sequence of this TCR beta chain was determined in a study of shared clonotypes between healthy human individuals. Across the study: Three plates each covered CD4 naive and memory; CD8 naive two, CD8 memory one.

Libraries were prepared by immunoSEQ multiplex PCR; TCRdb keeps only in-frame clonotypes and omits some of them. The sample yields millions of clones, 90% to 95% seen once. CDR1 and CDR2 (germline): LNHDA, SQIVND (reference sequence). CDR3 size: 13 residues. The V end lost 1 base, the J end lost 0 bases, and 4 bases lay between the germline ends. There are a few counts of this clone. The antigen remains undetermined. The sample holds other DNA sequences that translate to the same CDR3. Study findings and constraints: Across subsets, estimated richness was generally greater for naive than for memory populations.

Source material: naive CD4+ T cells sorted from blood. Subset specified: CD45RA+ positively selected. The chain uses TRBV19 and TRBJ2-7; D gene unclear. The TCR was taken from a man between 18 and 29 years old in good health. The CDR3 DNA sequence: TGTGCCAGTAGTATAGGGGGCTCCTACGAGCAGTACTTC. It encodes CASSIGGSYEQYF.